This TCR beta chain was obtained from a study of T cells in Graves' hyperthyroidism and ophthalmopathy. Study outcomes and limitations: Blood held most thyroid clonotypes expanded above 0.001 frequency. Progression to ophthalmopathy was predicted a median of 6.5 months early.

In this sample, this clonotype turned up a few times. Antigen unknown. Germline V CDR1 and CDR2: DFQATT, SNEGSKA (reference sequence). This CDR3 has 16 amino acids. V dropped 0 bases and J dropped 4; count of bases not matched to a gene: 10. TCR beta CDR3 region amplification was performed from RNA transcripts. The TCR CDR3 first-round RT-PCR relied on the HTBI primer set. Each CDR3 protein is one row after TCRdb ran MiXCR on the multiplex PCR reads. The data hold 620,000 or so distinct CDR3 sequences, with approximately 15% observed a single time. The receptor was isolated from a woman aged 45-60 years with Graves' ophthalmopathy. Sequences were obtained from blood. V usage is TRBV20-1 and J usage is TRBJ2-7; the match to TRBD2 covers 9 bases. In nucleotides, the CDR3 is TGCAGTGCTAGAGAGTCCAGAGGACTAGCGAAGTACGAGCAGTACTTC. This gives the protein CSARESRGLAKYEQYF.